This TCR beta chain comes out of a study of blood T cell repertoires in COVID-19. Across the whole study: There were acute and convalescent COVID-19 samples, and they came from the United States, Italy and Spain. From T cells, B-cell-depleted T cells, or PBMCs came the material, which was cDNA or gDNA.

Per the original data handling: Estimation of nucleated cell counts was performed using reference gene primer amplification. Assay used: immunoSEQ multiplex PCR; TCRdb lists only in-frame clones, some missing. The DNA gave D and trimming, while V, J and clone size come from that table. The repertoire has 150,000 to 200,000 clones, around nine tenths of them found once; the top ten carry less than 5.5%. CDR1 is SGDLS and CDR2 is YYNGEE in the germline V gene. V shed 3 bases and J 8 bases; nucleotides not matched to a gene: 8. The CDR3 has 15 residues. This TCR derives from a human donor in a cohort sampled during active COVID-19. This chain uses TRBV9 with TRBJ2-1; TRBD1 matches 10 bases. The source material was peripheral blood. DNA for the CDR3: TGTGCCAGCAGCGGCCGACAGGGGGCTATCGATGAGCAGTTCTTC. Amino acid sequence: CASSGRQGAIDEQFF. Based on the CDR3 plus reference TRBV9 and TRBJ2-1, the full variable domain is DSGVTQTPKHLITATGQRVTLRCSPRSGDLSVYWYQQSLDQGLQFLIQYYNGEERAKGNILERFSAQQFPDLHSELNLSSLELGDSALYFCASSGRQGAIDEQFFGPGTRLTVL.